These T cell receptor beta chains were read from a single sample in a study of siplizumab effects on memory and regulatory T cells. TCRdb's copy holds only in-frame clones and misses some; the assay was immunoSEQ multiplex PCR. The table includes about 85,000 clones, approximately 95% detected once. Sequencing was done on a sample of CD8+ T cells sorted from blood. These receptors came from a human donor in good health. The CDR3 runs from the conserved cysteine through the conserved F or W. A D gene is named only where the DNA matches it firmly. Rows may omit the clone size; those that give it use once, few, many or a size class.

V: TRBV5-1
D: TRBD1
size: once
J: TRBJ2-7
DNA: TGCGCCAGCAGCCACGGGACAGGGGAGTCCGAGCAGTACTTC
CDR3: CASSHGTGESEQYF

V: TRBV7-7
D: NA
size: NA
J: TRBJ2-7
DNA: TGTGCTAGCAGCCCTGGGGAGGGGGCGTACGAGCAGTACTTC
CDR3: CASSPGEGAYEQYF

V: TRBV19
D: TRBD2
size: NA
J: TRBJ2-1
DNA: TGTGCCAGTAGTTCCCTAGCGGGAGGGTACAATGAGCAGTTCTTC
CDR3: CASSSLAGGYNEQFF

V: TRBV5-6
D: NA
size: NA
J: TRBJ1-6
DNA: TGTGCCAGCAGCTTTCTCGAGGGACCACCCCTCCACTTT
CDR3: CASSFLEGPPLHF

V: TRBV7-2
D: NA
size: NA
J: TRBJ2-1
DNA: TGTGCCAGCAGCACTGATTGGACGCCCAATGAGCAGTTCTTC
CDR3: CASSTDWTPNEQFF

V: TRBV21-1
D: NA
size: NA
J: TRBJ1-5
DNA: TGTGCCAGTATAGACCGGGACACCGGCAATCAGCCCCAGCATTTT
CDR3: CASIDRDTGNQPQHF

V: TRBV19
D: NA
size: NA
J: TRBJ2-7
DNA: TGTGCCAGTAGTCCGGGCAGGTCCTACGAGCAGTACTTC
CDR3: CASSPGRSYEQYF

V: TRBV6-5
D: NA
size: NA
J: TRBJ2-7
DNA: TGTGCCAGCAGACAGGGTATCTACGAGCAGTACTTC
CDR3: CASRQGIYEQYF

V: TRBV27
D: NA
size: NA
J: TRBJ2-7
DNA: TGTGCCAGCAGTTTATCGCGCGGGACCTACGAGCAGTACTTC
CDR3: CASSLSRGTYEQYF

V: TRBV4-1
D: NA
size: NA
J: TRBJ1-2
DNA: TGCGCCAGCAGCCAAGTTAGGGTTTCCGACGCTAGGTATGGCTACACCTTC
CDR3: CASSQVRVSDARYGYTF

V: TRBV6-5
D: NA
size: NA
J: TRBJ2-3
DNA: TGTGCCAGCAGTTACCTCCCCAGGGTGGATACGCAGTATTTT
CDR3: CASSYLPRVDTQYF

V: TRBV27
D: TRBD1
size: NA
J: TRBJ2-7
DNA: TGTGCCAGCAGTCCACCAGCGACAGGGGGCGAAATCGAGCAGTACTTC
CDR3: CASSPPATGGEIEQYF

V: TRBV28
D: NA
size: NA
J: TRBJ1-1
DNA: TGTGCCAGCAGTCGCGGGACTGAAGCTTTCTTT
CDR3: CASSRGTEAFF

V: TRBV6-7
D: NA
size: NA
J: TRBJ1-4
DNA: TGTGCCAGCAGTTTTCTCCGGGACCTCACTAATGAAAAACTGTTTTTT
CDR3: CASSFLRDLTNEKLFF

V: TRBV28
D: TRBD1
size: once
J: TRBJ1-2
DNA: TGTGCCAGCAGTTTACTCATCCTTGGGACAGGGCCAGACGCTGGCTACACCTTC
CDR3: CASSLLILGTGPDAGYTF

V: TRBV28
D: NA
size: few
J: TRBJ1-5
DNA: TGTGCCAGCAGTTCAGTCAGGGGCCATCAGCCCCAGCATTTT
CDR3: CASSSVRGHQPQHF

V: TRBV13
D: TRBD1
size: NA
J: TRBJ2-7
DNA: TGTGCCAGCAGCTTACGACAGGGGAACGAGCAGTACTTC
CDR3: CASSLRQGNEQYF

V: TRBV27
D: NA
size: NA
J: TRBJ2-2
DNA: TGTGCCAGCAGTTTAATGGGCACCGGGGAGCTGTTTTTT
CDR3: CASSLMGTGELFF

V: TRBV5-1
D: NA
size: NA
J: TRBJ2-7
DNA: TGCGCCAGCAGCTTGGCCCCAGGGAGCTCCTACGAGCAGTACTTC
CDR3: CASSLAPGSSYEQYF

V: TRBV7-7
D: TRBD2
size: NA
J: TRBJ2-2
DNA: TGTGCTAGCAGCTTTGAGAGCGGGGCGGCCGGGGAGCTGTTTTTT
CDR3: CASSFESGAAGELFF

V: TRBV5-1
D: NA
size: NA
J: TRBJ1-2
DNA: TGCGCCAGCAGCCCGAAGGACAGCCTCTCTAACTATGGCTACACCTTC
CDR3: CASSPKDSLSNYGYTF

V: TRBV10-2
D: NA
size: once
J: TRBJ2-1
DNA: TGCGCCAGCCTAGGGCATGAGCAGTTCTTC
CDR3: CASLGHEQFF

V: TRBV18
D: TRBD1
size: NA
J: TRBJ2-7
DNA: TGTGCCAGCTCACGGGCGGACAGGGCAGGGTCCTACGAGCAGTACTTC
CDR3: CASSRADRAGSYEQYF

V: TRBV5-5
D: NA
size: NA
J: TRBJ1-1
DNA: TGTGCCAGCAGCTTGGCCGAGGGTCAGCCTGAAGCTTTCTTT
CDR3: CASSLAEGQPEAFF

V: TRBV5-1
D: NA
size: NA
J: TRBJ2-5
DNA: TGCGCCAGCAGATCTGAACCCCAAGAGACCCAGTACTTC
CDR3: CASRSEPQETQYF

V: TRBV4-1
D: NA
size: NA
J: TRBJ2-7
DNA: TGCGCCAGCAGCCAATCGGACGGTTCCTACGAGCAGTACTTC
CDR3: CASSQSDGSYEQYF

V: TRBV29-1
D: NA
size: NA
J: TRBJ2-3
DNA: TGCAGCGTTGATATTGGCCTCGATACGCAGTATTTT
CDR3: CSVDIGLDTQYF

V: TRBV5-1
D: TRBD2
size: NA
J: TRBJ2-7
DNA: TGCGCCAGCAGCATCGAGACTAGCGGGAGTTCCTACGAGCAGTACTTC
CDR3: CASSIETSGSSYEQYF

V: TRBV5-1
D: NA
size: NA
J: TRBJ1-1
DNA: TGCGCCAGCAGTTCCAGGACGAACACTGAAGCTTTCTTT
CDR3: CASSSRTNTEAFF

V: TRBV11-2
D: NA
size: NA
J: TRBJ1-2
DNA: TGTGCCAGCAGCCCCCCCCTTAGGCAGTACTATGGCTACACCTTC
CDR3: CASSPPLRQYYGYTF

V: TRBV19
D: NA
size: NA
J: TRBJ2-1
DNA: TGTGCCAGTAGTATCTCTCCGACTTCGGGTGAGCAGTTCTTC
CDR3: CASSISPTSGEQFF

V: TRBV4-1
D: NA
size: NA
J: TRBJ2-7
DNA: TGCGCCAGCAGCCACCCCGCGGCCAGCGCCTCCTACGAGCAGTACTTC
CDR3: CASSHPAASASYEQYF

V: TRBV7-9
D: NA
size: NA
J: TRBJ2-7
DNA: TGTGCCAGCATTATAAGGGGCAAACAGACCTACGAGCAGTACTTC
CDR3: CASIIRGKQTYEQYF

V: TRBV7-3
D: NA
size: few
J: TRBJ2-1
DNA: TGTGCCAGCAGCTTGGCGGCCAGCTCCTACAATGAGCAGTTCTTC
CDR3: CASSLAASSYNEQFF

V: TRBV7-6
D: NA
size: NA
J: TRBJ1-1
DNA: TGTGCCAGCAGCCTGGGGGGAGACACTGAAGCTTTCTTT
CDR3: CASSLGGDTEAFF

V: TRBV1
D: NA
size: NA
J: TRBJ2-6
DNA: TGCACCAGCAGCCAGCTCCTAGCGGGAGAGTTTTCTGGGGCCAACGTCCTGACTTTC
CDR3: CTSSQLLAGEFSGANVLTF

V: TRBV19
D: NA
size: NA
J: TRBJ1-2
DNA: TGTGCCAGTAGTTCCCCTCTCCAGGGTCCCAACTATGGCTACACCTTC
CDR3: CASSSPLQGPNYGYTF

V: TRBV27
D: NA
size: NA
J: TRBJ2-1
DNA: TGTGCCAGCAGTTTATTCCTCACTGGCAATGAGCAGTTCTTC
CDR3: CASSLFLTGNEQFF

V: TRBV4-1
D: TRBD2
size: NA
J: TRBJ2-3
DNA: TGCGCCAGCAACTCCCATCCTAGCGGAACAACAGATACGCAGTATTTT
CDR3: CASNSHPSGTTDTQYF

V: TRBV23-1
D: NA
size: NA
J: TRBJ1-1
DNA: TGCGCCAGCAGTCAATCTCGGCCGAGCGGGGGGAACACTGAAGCTTTCTTT
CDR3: CASSQSRPSGGNTEAFF

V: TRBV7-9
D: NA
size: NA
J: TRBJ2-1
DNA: TGTGCCAGCGGCAGCTACAATGAGCAGTTCTTC
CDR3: CASGSYNEQFF